This T cell receptor (beta chain) was sequenced during a study of regulatory T cells in long-lasting Graves disease. This clonotype appeared a few times. Its specificity is unknown. Time point noted: newly diagnosed GD, antithyroid drugs for less than 3 months. The TCR library was made from RNA extracted from PBMCs. With iRepertoire HTBI primers and Arm-PCR of CDR3 regions, TCR beta libraries were built. TCRdb re-derived calls from the multiplex PCR reads in MiXCR, one entry per CDR3 protein. This repertoire shows about 530,000 distinct CDR3 sequences, 15% to 20% found once; its top ten account for roughly 25%. Notes on the study in general: Graves' patients with persistent disease showed TCR diversity lower than patients newly diagnosed. Whereas new patients shared 800 to 1,000 public clonotypes, persistent patients shared more, at about 2,500.

CDR3 length equals 14 residues. V was clipped by 5 bases and J by 3 bases; unmatched bases: 7. Per the germline V gene, CDR1 is DFQATT and CDR2 is SNEGSKA (reference sequence). The same specimen was also included in a second study, on T cells in Graves' hyperthyroidism and ophthalmopathy. In that study: A model using 13 V-J features told ophthalmopathy apart from stable hyperthyroidism.

The sample in question was peripheral blood mononuclear cells (PBMCs), obtained at new diagnosis, from a patient treated with antithyroid drugs. The chain uses TRBV20-1 and TRBJ2-3, with TRBD2 matching over 8 bases. The TCR was taken from a woman aged 40 to 65 with Graves disease. Here the CDR3 DNA reads TGCAGTGCTTTCGGACTAGCTTTGACAGATACGCAGTATTTT. Its protein is CSAFGLALTDTQYF.